This TCR beta chain was documented in a study of shared clonotypes between healthy human individuals. Sequencing was performed with immunoSEQ multiplex PCR; in TCRdb, only in-frame clones are kept and a portion is missing. The profile shows about a million clones, approximately 77% of them singletons. The CDR3 contains 14 residues. Per the germline V gene, CDR1 is MDHEN and CDR2 is SYDVKM. The V gene end was trimmed by 8 bases and the J gene end by 1 base; junction bases not matched to a gene: 4. Sequencing used memory CD4+ T cells from PBMCs. Subset reported: CD45RA-negative fraction. The rearrangement links TRBV28 to TRBJ2-2, with 7 nucleotides matching TRBD2. The sequence was obtained from a man between 18 and 35 years old in good health. Some clones in this sample may be carry-over from other donors' samples. The CDR3 region is CASGRGGNTGELFF. The CDR3 region has the DNA TGTGCCAGCGGGAGGGGAGGGAACACCGGGGAGCTGTTTTTT.